This T cell receptor (beta chain) stems from a study of blood T cell repertoires in COVID-19. Some clones are missing from TCRdb's copy, which holds only in-frame ones; the method was immunoSEQ multiplex PCR. The repertoire holds over 150,000 clones, with more than 75% as singletons. The CDR3 totals 17 residues. Germline V gene lookup returns CDR1 LGHNA and CDR2 YNFKEQ. V dropped 2 bases and J dropped 1; count of bases not matched to a gene: 5. The clonotype comes from a man aged 40-55 years with active or convalescent COVID-19. The chain has TRBV4-2 and TRBJ1-5; 10 bases line up with TRBD1. Specimen: peripheral blood. The CDR3 nucleotides read TGTGCCAGCAGCCAAATGGGACAGGGGAAAAGCAATCAGCCCCAGCATTTT. This encodes CASSQMGQGKSNQPQHF.